This T cell receptor (beta chain) appears in the sequencing data of a study of T-cell reconstitution after alpha-beta-depleted transplantation in children. Study-wide findings and caveats: In some patients, recipient T cells and intrathymic progenitors surviving conditioning explained high day-60 diversity. About two months after transplant, alpha-beta T cells reportedly came from several hundred expanded graft clones. Diversity and T-cell counts at one year after transplant derived mostly from new T cells.

With respect to this clonotype: Its cognate antigen is unknown.

CDR3 length equals 15 residues. In germline, CDR1 is PRHDT, CDR2 FYEKMQ (reference sequence). The V end was cut by 2 bases, the J end by 6 bases, with 13 bases between. Construction of the TCRbeta library involved unique molecular identifiers. TCRdb reprocessed the PCR reads via MiXCR and lists one record per CDR3 protein. The top ten clones hold approximately 9.6% of a sample with around 300,000 distinct CDR3 sequences, around 7.1% of them seen once. The specimen was peripheral blood, collected 360 days after TCRalphabeta/CD19-depleted stem cell transplant. The chain couples TRBV13 to TRBJ2-2; D perhaps matches TRBD1 (6 bases). The source is a female patient between 2 and 15 years old who had a stem cell transplant for Fanconi anemia, so the T cells may come from the graft donor. The CDR3 loop is CASSLQGSRAGELFF. The CDR3 DNA reads as TGTGCCAGCAGCTTACAGGGGTCCCGCGCCGGGGAGCTGTTTTTT.